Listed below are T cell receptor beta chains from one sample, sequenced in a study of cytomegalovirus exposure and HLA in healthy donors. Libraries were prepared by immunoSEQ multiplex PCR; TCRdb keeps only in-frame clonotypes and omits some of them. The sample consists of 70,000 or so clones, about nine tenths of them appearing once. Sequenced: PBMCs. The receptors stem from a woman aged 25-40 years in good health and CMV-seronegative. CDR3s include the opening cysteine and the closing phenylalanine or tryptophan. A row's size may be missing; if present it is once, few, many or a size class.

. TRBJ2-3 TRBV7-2 CASSRTSGSTDTQYF
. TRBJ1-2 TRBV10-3 CATDSPNYGYTF
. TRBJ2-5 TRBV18 CASSRDTSFQETQYF
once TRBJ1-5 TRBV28 CASNPQDRVGNQPQHF
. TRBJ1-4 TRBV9 CASSAGGNNEKLFF
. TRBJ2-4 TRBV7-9 CASSLAGGVKNIQYF
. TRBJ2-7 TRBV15 CATSRERHYEQYF
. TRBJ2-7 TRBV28 CASSFHTDTLSYEQYF
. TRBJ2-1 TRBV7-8 CASSPHLASGSPNEQFF
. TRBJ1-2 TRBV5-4 CASSLGPQGEGANYGYTF